Described below is a single TCR beta chain sequence and its context. This receptor's antigen is unknown. No clone much larger than this one lies a single base away; base qualities are absent. The source of the sample is a study of T cell repertoires in cytomegalovirus infection (dated by TCRdb to about 2019). Study-wide context: The HLA type of each donor mattered for the analysis, because public TCR beta signatures pointed to carriage of CMV infection along with the matching HLA type. Study-wide conclusions, independent of this receptor: In both this cohort and an independent roughly 400-donor cohort, the cumulative frequency of public TCR beta family members distinguished carriers of CMV infection plus the relevant HLA type. In the ex vivo response, HLA-C-restricted CMV-specific TCR beta clonotypes were dominant, and in two of eight donors the single most frequent clonotype came from this HLA-C-restricted group.

The listed sequencing device is Illumina HiSeq 1500. Using fastp trimming at Q25 and MiXCR clonotype assembly, TCRdb reanalyzed the public sequencing data and kept in-frame beta chains. Every entry covers one CDR3 protein and lists the most common genes and DNA from its rows. This sample is represented by 150,000 to 200,000 distinct CDR3 sequences; 15% to 20% of them were singletons. Less than 3.5% of the sample belongs to the ten largest clones. V trim: 1 base; J trim: 6 bases; unmatched bases: 4. The CDR3 numbers 15 residues from cysteine through phenylalanine. Only the CDR3 DNA stays, 45 bases, in frame from base 1. In the germline V gene (reference sequence), CDR1 corresponds to LNHDA and CDR2 to SQIVND.

The sample taken for sequencing was PBMCs. The chain couples TRBV19 to TRBJ2-1; 9 of the junction bases match TRBD2. This sequence originates from a human donor in good health (CMV status not recorded). Some clones in this sample may be carry-over from other donors' samples. At the DNA level, the sequence is TGTGCCAGTAGTATAGTTAGCGGGAGCCTCAATGAGCAGTTCTTC. It translates as CASSIVSGSLNEQFF.